This entry features one T cell receptor beta chain sequence. Germline CDR1 is MDHEN and CDR2 is SYDVKM. CDR3 length equals 13 residues. Between the trimmed V and J ends, which lost 4 bases and 6 bases, there was a span of 10 bases. The data belong to a study of shared clonotypes between healthy human individuals. The repertoire was sequenced with immunoSEQ multiplex PCR; TCRdb's copy has only in-frame clones and lacks some. The sample carries about 490,000 clones, 70% to 80% recorded once. Sequences were obtained from PBMCs. The TCR comes from a woman between 35 and 50 years old in good health. Some clones in this sample may be carry-over from other donors' samples. The J gene is TRBJ2-1, the V gene TRBV28, with D perhaps TRBD1 (6 bases). CDR3 in amino acids: CASSSWDTNEQFF. In DNA, the CDR3 is TGTGCCAGCAGTTCCTGGGACACCAATGAGCAGTTCTTC.